This T cell receptor (beta chain) was identified during a study of T cell changes during pregnancy in multiple sclerosis. Trimming left V 5 bases short and J 4 bases short, with 12 bases between. This CDR3 has 13 amino acids. Per the germline V gene, CDR1 is MNHNS and CDR2 is SASEGT. TCRdb's table, derived via immunoSEQ multiplex PCR, lists solely in-frame clones and lacks some. The profile covers 99,000 or so clones, with over 85% appearing a single time and 0.99% taken by the ten largest. The sample in question was peripheral blood, obtained after pregnancy. V usage is TRBV6-1 and J usage is TRBJ2-7; D possibly corresponds to TRBD1 (5 bases). This clonotype originated in a female donor with multiple sclerosis, enrolled in a pregnancy study. The CDR3 nucleotides are TGTGCCAGCAGTAGCCAGGGTGGGTACGAGCAGTACTTC. Residues: CASSSQGGYEQYF.